These 5 T cell receptor beta chains share one sample of origin, sequenced in a study of T-cell memory formation after mild COVID-19. TCRdb reprocessed the 5' RACE reads via MiXCR and lists one record per CDR3 protein. In the table there are 190,000 or so distinct CDR3 sequences, roughly 23% of which are singletons. Source material: PBMCs or a T cell subset sorted from them (not recorded which). Every receptor here comes from an adult woman who had mild COVID-19 (a few samples of this study predate the infection). Cell type and time point are not known.

This clonotype was counted only a few times. This chain connects TRBV12-3 or TRBV12-4 to TRBJ2-2, with 7 nucleotides matching TRBD1. The V and J ends lost 6 bases and 0 bases, in that order; junction bases with no gene match: 4. This CDR3 is built from 15 residues. The CDR3 reads CASRSTGTNTGELFF. The CDR3 coding sequence is TGTGCCAGCAGGTCGACAGGGACGAACACCGGGGAGCTGTTTTTT.

The chain carries TRBV7-9 and TRBJ2-1, with 7 positions matching TRBD2. V lost 3 bases, J lost 6 bases, and 11 bases stayed unmatched. CDR1 is SEHNR and CDR2 is FQNEAQ in the germline V gene (reference sequence). This CDR3 has 16 residues. Written as DNA, the CDR3 is TGTGCCAGCAGCTTCCTATTGACTAGCTCGGGCAATGAGCAGTTCTTC. Its protein product is CASSFLLTSSGNEQFF. The whole variable domain, remainder taken from reference TRBV7-9 and TRBJ2-1, is DTGVSQNPRHKITKRGQNVTFRCDPISEHNRLYWYRQTLGQGPEFLTYFQNEAQLEKSRLLSDRFSAERPKGSFSTLEIQRTEQGDSAMYLCASSFLLTSSGNEQFFGPGTRLTVL.

The V call is TRBV4-1, the J call TRBJ1-1, with a weak D call TRBD1 (5 bases). Germline assignment: CDR1 MGHRA and CDR2 YSYEKL. This CDR3 is built from 13 residues. Trimming removed 3 bases from V and 4 bases from J, with 9 bases in between. CDR3 DNA sequence: TGCGCCAGCAGCCAGGGGGATGGCACTGAAGCTTTCTTT. It yields the protein CASSQGDGTEAFF.

This chain uses TRBV12-3 or TRBV12-4 with TRBJ2-1; no reliable D call. The CDR3 runs 15 residues. V lost 6 bases and J 0 bases, leaving 12 bases between the germline ends. CDR3 loop: CASSQSRSSYNEQFF. Here the CDR3 DNA reads TGTGCCAGCAGCCAGTCCCGAAGCTCCTACAATGAGCAGTTCTTC.

The chain employs TRBV9 and TRBJ2-3; D uncertain. Per germline, CDR1 SGDLS and CDR2 YYNGEE. V lost 3 bases and J lost 2, with 13 bases in between. The CDR3 contains 15 residues. The CDR3 loop is CASSGTWKLTDTQYF. The CDR3 region has the DNA TGTGCCAGCAGCGGAACATGGAAACTCACAGATACGCAGTATTTT.